Following are 29 T cell receptor beta chains from one sample sequenced in a study of technical replicates of blood from a few donors. Profiled with immunoSEQ multiplex PCR; TCRdb holds only in-frame clones, not every one. The sample has about 85,000 clones, just under 95% seen once. Sequenced input: T cells isolated from PBMCs. The source of these receptors is a human donor in good health.

This chain links TRBV27 with TRBJ2-6; possible D gene TRBD2, 6 bases. The CDR3 consists of 17 residues. The V and J ends lost 6 bases and 0 bases respectively, with 15 bases between them. From germline, CDR1 is MNHEY and CDR2 SMNVEV (reference sequence). This chain's CDR3 is CASRQGTFSSGANVLTF. Here the CDR3 DNA reads TGTGCCAGCAGACAAGGGACTTTTTCCTCTGGGGCCAACGTCCTGACTTTC.

V and J are TRBV7-2 and TRBJ2-3; TRBD2 agrees at 10 bases. The length of the CDR3 is 16 residues. Germline lookup yields CDR1 SGHTA and CDR2 FQGNSA. V shed 1 base and J 6 bases; nucleotides not matched to a gene: 7. CDR3 loop: CASSLGTSGGADTQYF. CDR3 bases: TGTGCCAGCAGCTTAGGGACCAGCGGGGGGGCGGATACGCAGTATTTT.

This clone was detected only once. The chain joins TRBV29-1 to TRBJ2-1, with D perhaps matching TRBD2 (5 bases). The CDR3 covers 13 residues. Germline V gene lookup returns CDR1 SQVTM and CDR2 ANQGSEA. V was cut by 5 bases and J by 9 bases, with 17 bases left in between. The CDR3 region is CSVRPGLVGEQFF. CDR3 DNA sequence: TGCAGCGTTCGGCCCGGACTGGTCGGTGAGCAGTTCTTC.

The chain joins TRBV5-1 to TRBJ2-7; possibly TRBD1 for D (6 bases). Deletions cut 0 bases from V and 3 bases from J, with 10 bases between. The CDR3 has 14 residues. Germline CDR1 is SGHRS and CDR2 is YFSETQ. CDR3 sequence (DNA): TGCGCCAGCAGCTTGGGCTTAGGGGGCTACGAGCAGTACTTC. Amino acids: CASSLGLGGYEQYF.

The chain employs TRBV25-1 and TRBJ1-1; TRBD1 agrees at 8 bases. This CDR3 has 14 residues. V gave up 7 bases and J gave up 5 bases; unmatched junction bases: 9. The germline CDR1 and CDR2 sequences are MGHDK and SYGVNS. CDR3 DNA sequence: TGTGCCAGCACCCCAGGACAGGGTGGAACTGAAGCTTTCTTT. Amino acid sequence: CASTPGQGGTEAFF.

The chain has TRBV5-1 and TRBJ2-5, with 10 bases matching TRBD2. V shed 0 bases and J 7 bases; nucleotides not matched to a gene: 6. The CDR3 covers 15 residues. Germline V gene data show CDR1 as SGHRS and CDR2 as YFSETQ. CDR3 in DNA: TGCGCCAGCAGCTTGGCCTTTCCTAGCGGGGGGACCCAGTACTTC. Protein sequence: CASSLAFPSGGTQYF.

The chain employs TRBV4-1 and TRBJ1-1, with D maybe TRBD1 (5 bases). Trimming shortened V by 2 bases and J by 1 base, and 17 bases separated the two germline ends. The CDR3 has 17 amino acids. Germline CDR1 MGHRA, CDR2 YSYEKL. CDR3 protein: CASSQSVTPRANTEAFF. As DNA, the CDR3 is TGCGCCAGCAGCCAATCCGTTACCCCCAGGGCGAACACTGAAGCTTTCTTT.

J is TRBJ2-1 and V is TRBV29-1; 8 positions match TRBD1. The V gene's germline CDR1 is SQVTM and CDR2 ANQGSEA. The CDR3 sequence is 13 residues long. V lost 3 bases to trimming and J lost 7 bases; unmatched junction nucleotides: 5. CDR3 protein: CSVDTGGHNEQFF. In DNA, the CDR3 is TGCAGCGTTGACACAGGGGGGCATAATGAGCAGTTCTTC.

This chain joins TRBV6-1 and TRBJ1-6; D gene unclear. Trimming took off 2 bases at V and 5 bases at J, with 4 bases between the two ends. The CDR3 consists of 13 residues. The germline CDR1 and CDR2 sequences are MNHNS and SASEGT. CDR3 sequence reads: CASSEQDNSPLHF. The CDR3 DNA follows: TGTGCCAGCAGTGAACAGGATAATTCACCCCTCCACTTT.

The CDR3 spells CASSQPRERDVGGYTF. DNA for the CDR3: TGTGCCAGCAGCCAACCACGAGAGCGGGACGTCGGGGGCTACACCTTC. This chain connects TRBV4-2 to TRBJ1-2, with a possible D match to TRBD1 (5 bases). This CDR3 contains 16 residues. Germline CDR1 LGHNA, CDR2 YNFKEQ. V shed 2 bases and J shed 8 bases, with 21 bases lying between them.

Only one count was recorded for this clone. This chain links TRBV29-1 with TRBJ1-2; D unresolved. The CDR3 consists of 15 residues. Trimming pared 3 bases from V and 2 bases from J, leaving 16 bases between. The germline V gene encodes CDR1 SQVTM and CDR2 ANQGSEA. CDR3 DNA sequence: TGCAGCGTTGACTCGGCAGGATGGCCGAACTATGGCTACACCTTC. As protein: CSVDSAGWPNYGYTF.

This clone was observed a few times. The chain is built from TRBV5-4 and TRBJ1-1, with D possibly TRBD1 on 6 matching bases. CDR3 length equals 15 residues. Germline V gene lookup returns CDR1 SGHNT and CDR2 YYREEE (reference sequence). Trimming took off 10 bases at V and 1 base at J, with 20 bases between the two ends. The CDR3 sequence is CAVQERQGWNTEAFF. CDR3 nucleotides: TGTGCCGTACAGGAGCGGCAGGGGTGGAACACTGAAGCTTTCTTT.

J is TRBJ2-1 and V is TRBV7-6, with 9 bases lining up with TRBD1. CDR1 is SGHVS and CDR2 is FNYEAQ in the germline V gene. The CDR3 sequence is 17 residues long. Trimming took 1 base from V and 8 from J; bases not matched to a gene: 12. CDR3 protein: CASSLGITGQGWDEQFF. CDR3 bases: TGTGCCAGCAGCTTAGGTATTACGGGACAGGGTTGGGATGAGCAGTTCTTC.

The sample holds a few counts of this clone. The J gene is TRBJ1-3, the V gene TRBV25-1; possible D gene TRBD1, 5 bases. Germline CDR1 is MGHDK and CDR2 is SYGVNS. V was pared by 4 bases and J by 4 bases, with 11 bases between. This CDR3 has 14 residues. The CDR3 nucleotides read TGTGCCAGCAGTGCTGACAGTGGAGGAAACACCATATATTTT. Its protein product is CASSADSGGNTIYF.

This clone has only one observation. CDR3 residues: CAISESLTGGYGYTF. CDR3 DNA: TGTGCCATCAGTGAGTCGCTGACAGGGGGATATGGCTACACCTTC. The V and J genes are TRBV10-3 and TRBJ1-2, with 9 bases aligning to TRBD1. With 0 bases clipped from V and 5 bases from J, the junction kept 4 bases outside the gene matches. This CDR3 spans 15 amino acids. Germline V gives CDR1 ENHRY, CDR2 SYGVKD.

The V and J genes are TRBV28 and TRBJ2-2; 16 bases fit TRBD2. Germline V gene lookup returns CDR1 MDHEN and CDR2 SYDVKM. V lost 9 bases and J lost 1; bases outside the gene matches: 11. The CDR3 runs to 19 residues. CDR3 DNA sequence: TGTGCCAGTATAAAACCGGGACTAGCGGGAGGGAAGAACACCGGGGAGCTGTTTTTT. Translated: CASIKPGLAGGKNTGELFF.

The chain has TRBV19 and TRBJ2-7, with 8 bases fitting TRBD2. Trimming removed 5 bases from V and 5 bases from J; junction bases left unmatched: 11. Germline V gene lookup returns CDR1 LNHDA and CDR2 SQIVND (reference sequence). The CDR3 spans 15 residues. CDR3 amino acids: CASSLRAGGGDEQYF. The DNA of the CDR3 is TGTGCCAGTAGTTTGAGGGCGGGAGGAGGGGACGAGCAGTACTTC.

The V call is TRBV5-1, the J call TRBJ1-1; 7 nucleotides agree with TRBD1. With V trimmed by 4 bases and J by 1 base, 4 bases remained unmatched. Germline-derived CDR1 and CDR2 are SGHRS and YFSETQ. CDR3 length: 14 amino acids. The CDR3 bases are TGCGCCAGCAGCACCGGGACAGAGAACACTGAAGCTTTCTTT. Protein: CASSTGTENTEAFF.

In nucleotides, the CDR3 is TGTGCCAGCAGTTTCCCGGGAGCGATCGGAAGCGAGCAGTACTTC. It is translated as CASSFPGAIGSEQYF. The gene calls are TRBV6-6 and TRBJ2-7; TRBD2 might be the D (6 bases). This CDR3 has 15 amino acids. The germline V gene encodes CDR1 MNHNY and CDR2 SVGAGI (reference sequence). Trimming cost V 4 bases and J 6 bases, with 19 bases left between them.

The chain links TRBV19 to TRBJ2-7, with 11 bases identical to TRBD2. The CDR3 sequence is 15 residues long. V lost 3 bases to trimming and J lost 3 bases; unmatched junction nucleotides: 4. Germline lookup yields CDR1 LNHDA and CDR2 SQIVND (reference sequence). CDR3 in DNA: TGTGCCAGTAGTATCGGTCTAGCGGGAGGCTACGAGCAGTACTTC. It is translated as CASSIGLAGGYEQYF. Drawing the rest from reference TRBV19 and TRBJ2-7, the complete variable domain is DGGITQSPKYLFRKEGQNVTLSCEQNLNHDAMYWYRQDPGQGLRLIYYSQIVNDFQKGDIAEGYSVSREKKESFPLTVTSAQKNPTAFYLCASSIGLAGGYEQYFGPGTRLTVT.

This clone was seen just once. The J gene is TRBJ2-3, the V gene TRBV19; D is possibly TRBD2 (6 bases). The CDR3 loop spans 15 amino acids. Deletions cut 2 bases from V and 2 bases from J, with 11 bases between. From germline, CDR1 is LNHDA and CDR2 SQIVND (reference sequence). CDR3 bases: TGTGCCAGTAGTATAAGGGACTTTTTCACAGATACGCAGTATTTT. Its translation: CASSIRDFFTDTQYF.

V and J are TRBV15 and TRBJ1-2; no reliable D call. This CDR3 has 13 amino acids. Trimming took off 7 bases at V and 6 bases at J, with 15 bases between the two ends. The V gene's germline CDR1 is LNHNV and CDR2 YYDKDF (reference sequence). The CDR3 region has the DNA TGTGCCACCAACGCGGGCAGTATGGATGGCTACACCTTC. Encoded protein: CATNAGSMDGYTF. Full variable domain (remainder filled in from reference TRBV15 and TRBJ1-2): DAMVIQNPRYQVTQFGKPVTLSCSQTLNHNVMYWYQQKSSQAPKLLFHYYDKDFNNEADTPDNFQSRRPNTSFCFLDIRSPGLGDTAMYLCATNAGSMDGYTFGSGTRLTVV.

This clone was seen more than once but under ten times. V usage is TRBV27 and J usage is TRBJ1-2; no definite D call. The CDR3 is 13 amino acids. Germline values: CDR1 MNHEY, CDR2 SMNVEV (reference sequence). The V end was cut by 0 bases, the J end by 6 bases, with 8 bases between. DNA for the CDR3: TGTGCCAGCAGTTTATCGATCGGTGATGGCTACACCTTC. Translation: CASSLSIGDGYTF.

This clone has a single count. V usage is TRBV29-1 and J usage is TRBJ2-7; TRBD1 matches 12 bases. This CDR3 is 14 amino acids long. Germline V gives CDR1 SQVTM, CDR2 ANQGSEA. Trimming cost V 7 bases and J 2 bases; bases outside gene matches: 6. The CDR3 nucleotides read TGCAGCGCTAAGGGACAGGGGGCCGCCTACGAGCAGTACTTC. This sequence encodes CSAKGQGAAYEQYF.

J is TRBJ2-1 and V is TRBV2; 10 nucleotides agree with TRBD2. After removal of 7 bases from V and 6 bases from J, the junction contained 0 bases not matched to a gene. The CDR3 length is 12 residues. The germline V gene encodes CDR1 SNHLY and CDR2 FYNNEI. The CDR3 sequence: CASTSGSNEQFF. CDR3 nucleotides: TGTGCCAGCACTAGCGGGAGCAATGAGCAGTTCTTC.

The chain uses TRBV14 and TRBJ2-2, with a possible D match to TRBD1 (6 bases). The CDR3 sequence is 17 residues long. The germline V and J ends were trimmed by 3 bases and 7 bases, with 21 bases remaining between them. The germline V gene has CDR1 SGHDN and CDR2 FVKESK. The CDR3 DNA is TGTGCCAGCAGCCAGACAGGAAGGTTTTGGAGCGTCGGGGAGCTGTTTTTT. Translated, it gives CASSQTGRFWSVGELFF.

V usage is TRBV6-5 and J usage is TRBJ2-7, with 10 bases lining up with TRBD1. Germline assignment: CDR1 MNHEY and CDR2 SVGAGI. This CDR3 contains 12 residues. V shed 10 bases, J shed 4 bases, and the junction held 4 bases outside the gene matches. CDR3 region: CATRDRGYEQYF. CDR3 DNA sequence: TGTGCCACCCGGGACAGGGGATACGAGCAGTACTTC.

The chain is built from TRBV6-5 and TRBJ2-2; no firm D call. There are 13 residues in the CDR3. Trimming left V 6 bases short and J 1 base short, with 6 bases between. The germline V gene has CDR1 MNHEY and CDR2 SVGAGI. CDR3 DNA: TGTGCCAGCAGGCCACAGAACACCGGGGAGCTGTTTTTT. Translation: CASRPQNTGELFF.

The rearrangement links TRBV7-8 to TRBJ1-1; the D gene is possibly TRBD1 (5 bases). The CDR3 extends over 15 amino acids. Germline V CDR1 and CDR2: SGHVS, FQNEAQ. V shed 0 bases and J shed 5 bases, with 13 bases lying between them. This CDR3 is CASSLAGGYRTEAFF. The CDR3 DNA reads TGTGCCAGCAGCTTAGCGGGGGGGTACCGGACTGAAGCTTTCTTT.